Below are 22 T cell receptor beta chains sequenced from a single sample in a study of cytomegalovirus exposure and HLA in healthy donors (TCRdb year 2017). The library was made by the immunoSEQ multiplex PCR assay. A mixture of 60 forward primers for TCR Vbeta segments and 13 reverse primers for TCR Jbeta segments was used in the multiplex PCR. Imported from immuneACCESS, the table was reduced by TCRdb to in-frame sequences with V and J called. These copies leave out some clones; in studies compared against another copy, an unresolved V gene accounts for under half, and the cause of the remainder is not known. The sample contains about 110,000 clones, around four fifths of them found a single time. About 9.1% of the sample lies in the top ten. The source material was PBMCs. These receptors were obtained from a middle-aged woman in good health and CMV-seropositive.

In DNA, the CDR3 is TGTGCCAGCAGCCCAGGTTACAATGAGCAGTTCTTC. Protein sequence: CASSPGYNEQFF. The chain couples TRBV7-2 to TRBJ2-1; no definite D call. Germline V CDR1 and CDR2: SGHTA, FQGNSA. V was pared by 5 bases and J by 4 bases, with 6 bases between. The CDR3 covers 12 residues.

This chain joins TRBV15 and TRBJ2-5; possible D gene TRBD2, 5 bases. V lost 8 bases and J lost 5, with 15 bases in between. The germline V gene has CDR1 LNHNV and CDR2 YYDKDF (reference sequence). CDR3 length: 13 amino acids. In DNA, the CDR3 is TGTGCCACCGGACCCCGGGGTTTGGAGACCCAGTACTTC. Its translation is CATGPRGLETQYF.

CDR3: CASSEDRGSGIQYF. DNA of the CDR3: TGTGCCAGCAGTGAAGACAGGGGTTCGGGCATTCAGTACTTC. The genes are TRBV6-5 and TRBJ2-4; 8 bases fit TRBD1. This CDR3 region has 14 residues. Per the germline V gene, CDR1 is MNHEY and CDR2 is SVGAGI. V dropped 5 bases and J dropped 9; count of bases not matched to a gene: 9.

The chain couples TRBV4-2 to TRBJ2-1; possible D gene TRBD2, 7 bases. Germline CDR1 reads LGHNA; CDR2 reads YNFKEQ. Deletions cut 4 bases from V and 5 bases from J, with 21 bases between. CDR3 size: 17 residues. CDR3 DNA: TGTGCCAGCAGCCCACCCAGCTGGGGGGGGGCTGACAATGAGCAGTTCTTC. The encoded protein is CASSPPSWGGADNEQFF.

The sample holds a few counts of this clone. The CDR3 protein is CASSLVQSTDTQYF. DNA for the CDR3: TGCGCCAGCAGCTTGGTACAAAGCACAGATACGCAGTATTTT. The chain links TRBV5-1 to TRBJ2-3, with D unresolved. The CDR3 runs to 14 residues. V shed 0 bases and J shed 0 bases, with 5 bases lying between them. The germline CDR1 and CDR2 sequences are SGHRS and YFSETQ.

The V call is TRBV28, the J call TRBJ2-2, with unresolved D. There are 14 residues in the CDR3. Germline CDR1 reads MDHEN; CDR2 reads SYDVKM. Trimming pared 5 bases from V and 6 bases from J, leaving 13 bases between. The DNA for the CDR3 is TGTGCCAGCAGTCCAGGCGCACGGCCCGGGGAGCTGTTTTTT. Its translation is CASSPGARPGELFF.

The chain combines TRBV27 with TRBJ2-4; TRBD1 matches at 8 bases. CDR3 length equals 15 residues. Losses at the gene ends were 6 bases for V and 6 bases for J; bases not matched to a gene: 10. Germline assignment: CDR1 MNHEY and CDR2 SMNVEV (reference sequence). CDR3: CASRLQTGARNIQYF. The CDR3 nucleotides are TGTGCCAGCAGACTCCAGACAGGGGCGAGAAACATTCAGTACTTC.

The CDR3 region is CASSLVVLAGGETQYF. In nucleotides, the CDR3 is TGTGCCAGCAGCTTAGTGGTTTTAGCGGGAGGAGAGACCCAGTACTTC. The V gene is TRBV11-2, the J gene TRBJ2-5; 10 bases line up with TRBD2. Trimming took 1 base from V and 4 from J; bases not matched to a gene: 6. From germline, CDR1 is SGHAT and CDR2 FQNNGV. This CDR3 spans 16 amino acids. The full variable domain, its missing parts supplied by reference TRBV11-2 and TRBJ2-5, is EAGVAQSPRYKIIEKRQSVAFWCNPISGHATLYWYQQILGQGPKLLIQFQNNGVVDDSQLPKDRFSAERLKGVDSTLKIQPAKLEDSAVYLCASSLVVLAGGETQYFGPGTRLLVL.

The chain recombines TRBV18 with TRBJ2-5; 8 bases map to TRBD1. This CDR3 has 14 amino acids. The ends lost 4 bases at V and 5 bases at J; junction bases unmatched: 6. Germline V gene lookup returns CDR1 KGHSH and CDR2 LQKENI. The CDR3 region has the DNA TGTGCCAGCTCACTGGACAGGGATGGGGAGACCCAGTACTTC. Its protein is CASSLDRDGETQYF. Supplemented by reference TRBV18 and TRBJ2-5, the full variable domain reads NAGVMQNPRHLVRRRGQEARLRCSPMKGHSHVYWYRQLPEEGLKFMVYLQKENIIDESGMPKERFSAEFPKEGPSILRIQQVVRGDSAAYFCASSLDRDGETQYFGPGTRLLVL.

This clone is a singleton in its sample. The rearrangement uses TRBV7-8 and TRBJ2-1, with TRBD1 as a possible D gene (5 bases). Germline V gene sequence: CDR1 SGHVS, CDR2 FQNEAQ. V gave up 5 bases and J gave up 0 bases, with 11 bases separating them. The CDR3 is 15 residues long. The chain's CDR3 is CASSEQASSYNEQFF. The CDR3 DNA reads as TGTGCCAGCAGCGAACAGGCAAGCTCCTACAATGAGCAGTTCTTC.

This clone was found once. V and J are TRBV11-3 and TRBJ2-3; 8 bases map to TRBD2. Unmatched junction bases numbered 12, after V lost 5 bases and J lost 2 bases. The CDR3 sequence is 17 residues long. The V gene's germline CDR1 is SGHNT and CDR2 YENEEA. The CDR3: CASSPPLGGRSTDTQYF. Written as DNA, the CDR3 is TGTGCCAGCAGCCCCCCTCTTGGCGGGAGGTCCACAGATACGCAGTATTTT.

The CDR3 DNA reads as TGTGCCACTACCAAGTGGGGAAGGGAGAGCAATCAGCCCCAGCATTTT. Amino acids: CATTKWGRESNQPQHF. The chain links TRBV19 to TRBJ1-5; D is unresolved. V was trimmed by 10 bases and J by 1 base, leaving 20 bases between them. From germline, CDR1 is LNHDA and CDR2 SQIVND (reference sequence). The CDR3 is 16 amino acids.

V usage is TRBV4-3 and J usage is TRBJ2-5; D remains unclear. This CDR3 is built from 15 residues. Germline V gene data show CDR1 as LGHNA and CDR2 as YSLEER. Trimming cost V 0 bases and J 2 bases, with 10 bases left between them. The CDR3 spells CASSQDLPGQETQYF. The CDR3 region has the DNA TGCGCCAGCAGCCAAGATCTCCCCGGGCAAGAGACCCAGTACTTC.

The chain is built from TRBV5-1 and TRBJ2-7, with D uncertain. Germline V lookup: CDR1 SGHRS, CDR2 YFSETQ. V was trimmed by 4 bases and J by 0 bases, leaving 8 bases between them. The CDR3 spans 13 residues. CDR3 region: CASSPGYSYEQYF. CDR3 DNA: TGCGCCAGCAGCCCCGGGTACTCCTACGAGCAGTACTTC.

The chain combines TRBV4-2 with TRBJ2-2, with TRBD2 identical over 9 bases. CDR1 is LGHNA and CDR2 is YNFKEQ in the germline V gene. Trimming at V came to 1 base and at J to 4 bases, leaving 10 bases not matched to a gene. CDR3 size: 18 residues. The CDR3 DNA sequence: TGTGCCAGCAGCCAAGTATACGGCGGGGGGGCCGTCACCGGGGAGCTGTTTTTT. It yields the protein CASSQVYGGGAVTGELFF.

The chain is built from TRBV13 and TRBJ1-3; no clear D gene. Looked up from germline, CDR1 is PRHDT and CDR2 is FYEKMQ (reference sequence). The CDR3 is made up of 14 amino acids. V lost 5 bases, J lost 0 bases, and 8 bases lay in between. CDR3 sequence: CASSLLNSGNTIYF. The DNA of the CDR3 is TGTGCCAGCAGCCTACTAAACTCTGGAAACACCATATATTTT.

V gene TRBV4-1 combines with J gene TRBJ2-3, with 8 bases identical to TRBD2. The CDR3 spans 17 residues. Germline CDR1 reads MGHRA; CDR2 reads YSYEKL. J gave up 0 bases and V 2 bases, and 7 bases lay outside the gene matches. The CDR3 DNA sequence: TGCGCCAGCAGCCAAAAAACCCAGCGGGGGAGCACAGATACGCAGTATTTT. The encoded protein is CASSQKTQRGSTDTQYF.

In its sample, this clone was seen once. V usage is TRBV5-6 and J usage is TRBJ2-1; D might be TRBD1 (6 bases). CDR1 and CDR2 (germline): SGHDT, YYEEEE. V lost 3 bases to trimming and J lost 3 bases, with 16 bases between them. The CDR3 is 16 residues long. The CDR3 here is CASSWGEGVGYNEQFF. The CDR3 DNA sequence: TGTGCCAGCAGCTGGGGCGAGGGGGTGGGCTACAATGAGCAGTTCTTC.

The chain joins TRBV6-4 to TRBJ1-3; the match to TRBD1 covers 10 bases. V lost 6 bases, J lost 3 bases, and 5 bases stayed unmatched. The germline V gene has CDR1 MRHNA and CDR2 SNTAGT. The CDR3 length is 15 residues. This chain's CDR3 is CASSEGQGSGNTIYF. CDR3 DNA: TGTGCCAGCAGCGAGGGACAGGGGAGTGGAAACACCATATATTTT.

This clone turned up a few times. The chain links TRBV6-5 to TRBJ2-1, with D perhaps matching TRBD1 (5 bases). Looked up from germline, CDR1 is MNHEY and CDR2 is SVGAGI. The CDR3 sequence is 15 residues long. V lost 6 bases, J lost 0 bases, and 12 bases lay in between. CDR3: CASSLQGFSYNEQFF. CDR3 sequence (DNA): TGTGCCAGCAGCTTGCAGGGTTTCTCCTACAATGAGCAGTTCTTC.

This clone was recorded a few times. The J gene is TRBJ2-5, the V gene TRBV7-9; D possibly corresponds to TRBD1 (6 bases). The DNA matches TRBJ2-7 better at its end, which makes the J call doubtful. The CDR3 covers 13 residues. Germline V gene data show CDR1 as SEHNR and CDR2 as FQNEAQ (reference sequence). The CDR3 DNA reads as TGTGCCAGCAGGTGGGACACCTCCTACGAGCAGTACTTC. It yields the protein CASRWDTSYEQYF.

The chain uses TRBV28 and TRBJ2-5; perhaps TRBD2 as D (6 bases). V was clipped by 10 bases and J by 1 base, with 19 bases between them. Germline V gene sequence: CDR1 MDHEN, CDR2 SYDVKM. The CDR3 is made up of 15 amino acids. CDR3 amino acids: CATSIGGDGQETQYF. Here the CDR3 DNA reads TGTGCCACGTCGATAGGCGGGGACGGCCAAGAGACCCAGTACTTC.